The subject of this entry is one TCR beta chain. Its target antigen remains unknown. The record has no base qualities; no much larger clone is one base away. This record comes from a study of beta chain features in type 1 diabetes (dated by TCRdb to 2016 to 2019). For context, the study as a whole: No differences in mean age, gender distribution, total cell number or subset yield were found between patients and healthy donors. A total of roughly 99,000,000 sorted cells were examined across all samples, and the number of cells per subset was strongly correlated with RNA yield. The study compared the TCRB repertoires of sorted circulating CD4+ T cell subsets in recently diagnosed type 1 diabetes patients with those in matched healthy donors. Naive and central memory subsets were obtained from all 30 or so donors, but regulatory and stem cell-like memory subsets were isolated from only 8 patients and about 8 healthy donors.

The High Capacity cDNA Reverse Transcription Kit was used to reverse transcribe all of the isolated RNA, meaning that expressed TCRB transcripts were what got sequenced. Deep immunoSEQ sequencing was applied to naive, central memory and regulatory T cell samples, giving an average of about 3.57 million total reads per sample. Sorted cells were lysed in RLT buffer and RNA was extracted with DNase-treated RNeasy Micro or Mini kits, depending on cell number. To prevent cross-contamination, each cell subset was processed individually, whereas patient and healthy donor samples were processed jointly. The immunoSEQ multiplex PCR was used to amplify TCRB sequences from cDNA, generating 87-bp fragments that spanned the CDR3 region. Sequencing of the amplicons was performed on the Illumina HiSeq platform. The study's processing was this. Synthetic template baselines were used to correct PCR bias computationally, reads within Hamming distance 2 were collapsed, and singletons that could not be merged were discarded. By aligning reads against IMGT, V, D and J genes, CDR3 length, and insertions or deletions at six rearrangement sites were assigned. Within each subset, clonotype counts were normalized to the number of sorted cells before true diversity and Gini coefficients were calculated with the tcR R package. The overlap coefficient, calculated on TCRB nucleotide sequences, was used to measure repertoire sharing. As a proxy for the pre-selection repertoire, out-of-frame TCRB sequences from naive cells were analyzed. Drawn from immuneACCESS, this table holds only the in-frame rearrangements with V and J called that TCRdb kept. Clones are partly lost; checked studies trace under half to an unresolved V gene and leave the rest unexplained. V, J and clone size derive from that table, while D and trimming were established from the DNA sequence. This sample lists approximately 260,000 clones; roughly 22% were detected once. About 0.027% of the sample is taken by the ten largest.

From each donor, a single peripheral blood sample of 100 to 150 mL on average was drawn into heparinised tubes. A BD FACSAria II was used to sort naive, central memory, regulatory and stem cell-like memory CD4+ T cells with a panel that included CD45RO, CCR7, CD25, CD127, CD95 and CD27. Every sorted population had a purity above 98%. PBMCs were isolated immediately by Lymphoprep density gradient centrifugation and stained directly without culture. So that batch effects would be minimized, each experiment stained and sorted samples in pairs, pairing one healthy donor with one patient. What the research found in general, with its limitations: Because cDNA was sequenced instead of genomic DNA, activated cells with high expression could be over-represented, although the groups did not differ in activation or CD3 levels. Patients with type 1 diabetes made fewer insertions and deleted more nucleotides at VDJ recombination sites, implying thymic rearrangement abnormalities. Because small numbers of individuals were included in the HLA sub-analyses, any influence of HLA type on TCRB rearrangement was left unresolved. PCR may preferentially amplify shorter templates, but because patient and control samples were amplified and corrected together, any resulting skew would affect both groups equally. Naive, central memory and regulatory TCRB repertoires appeared to be more alike among patients than among healthy donors. A moderate but significant shortening of TCRB CDR3 length was observed in type 1 diabetes patients in all four CD4+ subsets.

Including cysteine and phenylalanine, the CDR3 has 14 amino acids. Only the CDR3 part of the read is kept: 42 bases, read in frame from the first base. CDR1 and CDR2 are read off the germline V gene as SGDLS and YYNGEE. V lost 1 base and J lost 7 bases, and the count of bases not matched to a germline gene is 3. The chain links TRBV9 with TRBJ1-4; 8 nucleotides in the junction match TRBD1. Sequencing used naive CD4+ T cells from blood. Per the publication, the cell subset or site label means: true naive CD4+ T cells. This sequence originates from a woman aged 40 to 50 with type 1 diabetes. DNA sequence: TGTGCCAGCAGCGTACGACAGGGGAGTGAAAAACTGTTTTTT. Protein translation: CASSVRQGSEKLFF.